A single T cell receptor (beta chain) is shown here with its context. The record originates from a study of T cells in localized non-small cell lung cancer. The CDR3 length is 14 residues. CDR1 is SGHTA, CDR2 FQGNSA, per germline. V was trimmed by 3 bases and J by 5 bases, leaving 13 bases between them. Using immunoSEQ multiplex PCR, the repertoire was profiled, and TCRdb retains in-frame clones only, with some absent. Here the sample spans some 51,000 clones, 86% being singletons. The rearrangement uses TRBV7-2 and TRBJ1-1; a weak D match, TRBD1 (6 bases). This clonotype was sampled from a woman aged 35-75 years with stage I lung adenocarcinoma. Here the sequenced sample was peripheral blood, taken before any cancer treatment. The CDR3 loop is CASSLQGQKTEAFF. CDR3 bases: TGTGCCAGCAGCTTGCAGGGGCAGAAAACTGAAGCTTTCTTT.